This is a list of T cell receptor beta chains from one sample in a study of T-cell reconstitution after alpha-beta-depleted transplantation in children. TCRdb re-derived calls from the PCR reads in MiXCR, one entry per CDR3 protein. Of 700,000 to 850,000 distinct CDR3 sequences in the sample, less than 20% were seen once. The material sequenced was PBMCs, mostly from graft donor cells, taken 360 days after TCRalphabeta/CD19-depleted stem cell transplant. These TCRs come from a male patient between 5 and 17 years old who had a stem cell transplant for acute lymphoblastic leukemia, so the T cells may come from the graft donor. The CDR3 runs from the conserved cysteine through the conserved F or W. The D gene is left open where the match is weak. The size field is filled for only some rows; it gives once, few, many or a size class.

CDR3aa: CASSGGAAGLHF; CDR3nt: TGTGCCAGCAGTGGGGGTGCGGCGGGCCTCCACTTT; j_gene: TRBJ1-6; d_gene: -; abundance: few; v_gene: TRBV12-3/TRBV12-4
CDR3aa: CASSHTEGQGANVLTF; CDR3nt: TGTGCCAGCAGCCACACGGAAGGTCAGGGGGCCAACGTCCTGACTTTC; j_gene: TRBJ2-6; d_gene: -; abundance: few; v_gene: TRBV7-8
CDR3aa: CASSLGRGEPYEQYF; CDR3nt: TGCGCCAGCAGCTTGGGTCGGGGGGAGCCCTACGAGCAGTACTTC; j_gene: TRBJ2-7; d_gene: TRBD2; abundance: -; v_gene: TRBV5-1
CDR3aa: CASSSKRGPDEQFF; CDR3nt: TGCGCCAGCAGTTCCAAGCGAGGGCCCGATGAGCAGTTCTTC; j_gene: TRBJ2-1; d_gene: -; abundance: many; v_gene: TRBV5-1
CDR3aa: CAWSVRAVHGELFF; CDR3nt: TGTGCCTGGAGTGTACGGGCAGTTCACGGGGAGCTGTTTTTT; j_gene: TRBJ2-2; d_gene: -; abundance: few; v_gene: TRBV30
CDR3aa: CASSLPIGQGRQETQYF; CDR3nt: TGCGCCAGCAGCCTGCCCATCGGACAGGGCCGGCAAGAGACCCAGTACTTC; j_gene: TRBJ2-5; d_gene: TRBD1; abundance: few; v_gene: TRBV4-1
CDR3aa: CASSKYPRQDNEQFF; CDR3nt: TGTGCCAGCAGCAAATATCCGAGACAGGACAATGAGCAGTTCTTC; j_gene: TRBJ2-1; d_gene: -; abundance: -; v_gene: TRBV7-8
CDR3aa: CASSPGTGWLRAKQQETQYF; CDR3nt: TGCGCCAGCAGCCCCGGGACAGGTTGGCTTCGTGCGAAGCAACAAGAGACCCAGTACTTC; j_gene: TRBJ2-5; d_gene: TRBD1; abundance: few; v_gene: TRBV5-1
CDR3aa: CASSQSNSGAGYTF; CDR3nt: TGCGCCAGCAGCCAGTCCAATTCAGGGGCTGGCTACACCTTC; j_gene: TRBJ1-2; d_gene: -; abundance: few; v_gene: TRBV4-1
CDR3aa: CSARVGPRRAAGGDTQYF; CDR3nt: TGCAGTGCTAGAGTTGGGCCCAGGCGGGCGGCGGGCGGGGATACGCAGTATTTT; j_gene: TRBJ2-3; d_gene: -; abundance: -; v_gene: TRBV20-1
CDR3aa: CASSLEGNGYGYTF; CDR3nt: TGCGCCAGCAGCTTGGAAGGGAATGGATATGGCTACACCTTC; j_gene: TRBJ1-2; d_gene: -; abundance: few; v_gene: TRBV5-1
CDR3aa: CASGPPPVATPYEQYF; CDR3nt: TGTGCCAGCGGACCTCCGCCTGTCGCCACTCCCTACGAGCAGTACTTC; j_gene: TRBJ2-7; d_gene: -; abundance: -; v_gene: TRBV2
CDR3aa: CASSFRLAGGITYNEQFF; CDR3nt: TGCGCCAGCAGCTTCCGGCTAGCGGGAGGGATTACCTACAATGAGCAGTTCTTC; j_gene: TRBJ2-1; d_gene: TRBD2; abundance: -; v_gene: TRBV5-1